This paragraph reports one T cell receptor beta chain. PCR was performed using 60 Vbeta and 13 Jbeta primers. Produced via immunoSEQ multiplex PCR; TCRdb's table is partial and in-frame only. This table has roughly 100,000 clones, under 80% appearing once. The data belong to a study of cytomegalovirus exposure and HLA in healthy donors. From germline, CDR1 is SGHRS and CDR2 YFSETQ. The CDR3 has 16 residues. V gave up 4 bases and J gave up 1 base, with 17 bases separating them. The source of this sequence is a man aged 55 to 70 in good health and CMV-seronegative. What was sequenced was PBMCs. The V call is TRBV5-1, the J call TRBJ2-5, with a possible D match to TRBD2 (5 bases). For the CDR3, the DNA is TGCGCCAGCAGCCCACCTGGACTGGGGAGCCAAGAGACCCAGTACTTC. Protein: CASSPPGLGSQETQYF. Variable domain in full (rest from reference TRBV5-1 and TRBJ2-5): KAGVTQTPRYLIKTRGQQVTLSCSPISGHRSVSWYQQTPGQGLQFLFEYFSETQRNKGNFPGRFSGRQFSNSRSEMNVSTLELGDSALYLCASSPPGLGSQETQYFGPGTRLLVL.